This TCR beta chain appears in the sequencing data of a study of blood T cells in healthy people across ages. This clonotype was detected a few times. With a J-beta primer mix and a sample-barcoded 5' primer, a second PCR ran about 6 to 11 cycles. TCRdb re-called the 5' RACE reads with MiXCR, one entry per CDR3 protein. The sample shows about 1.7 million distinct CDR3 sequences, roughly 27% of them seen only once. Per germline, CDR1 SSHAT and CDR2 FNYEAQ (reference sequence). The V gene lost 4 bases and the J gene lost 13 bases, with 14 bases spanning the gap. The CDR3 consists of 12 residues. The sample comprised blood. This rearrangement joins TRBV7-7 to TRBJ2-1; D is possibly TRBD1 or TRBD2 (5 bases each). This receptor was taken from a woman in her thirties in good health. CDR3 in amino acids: CASSSPPGPQFF. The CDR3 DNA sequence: TGTGCCAGCAGCTCCCCACCGGGGCCCCAGTTCTTC.